This T cell receptor beta chain was found in a study of radiotherapy plus CTLA-4 blockade in lung cancer. Study details: Across the patients, objective responses occurred in approximately 17%, and disease control in under 35%.

Profiling relied on immunoSEQ multiplex PCR, and the TCRdb table lists in-frame clones only, not all of them. The sample comprises some 25,000 clones, 71% of which are singletons, and under 3.5% rests with the top ten. Ipilimumab-mediated CTLA-4 blockade plus focal radiation was given to patients having chemo-refractory metastatic non-small-cell lung cancer. Regarding the study as a whole: Among blood TCR repertoires after radiotherapy plus ipilimumab, tumor-derived clones expanded. Reports state that early shifts in blood T cell clones, with interferon-beta, best predicted response.

V was pared by 1 base and J by 5 bases, with 8 bases of the junction left unmatched. CDR1 SEHNR and CDR2 FQNEAQ come from the germline V gene (reference sequence). CDR3 size: 16 residues. Concerning this clone itself: Its antigen is unidentified.

The input for sequencing was peripheral blood, taken from a patient treated with radiotherapy plus ipilimumab. The genes are TRBV7-9 and TRBJ2-1; TRBD2 aligns across 7 bases. This clonotype was sampled from a human donor with non-small cell lung cancer whose response to radiotherapy plus ipilimumab could not be evaluated. CDR3 region: CASSLVGGRGNNEQFF. The CDR3 coding sequence is TGTGCCAGCAGCTTAGTGGGCGGGAGAGGAAACAATGAGCAGTTCTTC. Full variable domain (remainder filled in from reference TRBV7-9 and TRBJ2-1): DTGVSQNPRHKITKRGQNVTFRCDPISEHNRLYWYRQTLGQGPEFLTYFQNEAQLEKSRLLSDRFSAERPKGSFSTLEIQRTEQGDSAMYLCASSLVGGRGNNEQFFGPGTRLTVL.